Below are 16 T cell receptor beta chains sequenced from a single sample in a study of cytomegalovirus exposure and HLA in healthy donors. Primers: 60 Vbeta forward and 13 Jbeta reverse. Sequenced by immunoSEQ multiplex PCR; TCRdb stores in-frame clones only, minus some. The table has 180,000 or so clones, around 79% seen once; the top ten hold about 14%. The sample comprised PBMCs. These receptor sequences come from a man aged 50 or older in good health and CMV-seropositive.

V is TRBV14 and J is TRBJ2-2; D may be TRBD2 (6 bases). V lost 4 bases and J lost 6, with 15 bases in between. The CDR3 is made up of 15 amino acids. The germline CDR1 and CDR2 sequences are SGHDN and FVKESK. The CDR3 protein is CASSPKGGEAGELFF. The CDR3, as DNA: TGTGCCAGCAGCCCAAAGGGTGGGGAGGCCGGGGAGCTGTTTTTT.

The chain is built from TRBV6-1 and TRBJ2-7, with 9 bases fitting TRBD1. Germline V CDR1 and CDR2: MNHNS, SASEGT. With 6 bases clipped from V and 5 bases from J, the junction kept 11 bases outside the gene matches. The CDR3 sequence is 15 residues long. The CDR3 protein is CASSARVGQGDEQYF. The CDR3, as DNA: TGTGCCAGCAGCGCCCGGGTGGGACAGGGCGACGAGCAGTACTTC.

This rearrangement joins TRBV4-1 to TRBJ2-3; 7 positions match TRBD1. With 3 bases clipped from V and 4 bases from J, the junction kept 4 bases outside the gene matches. Germline CDR1 MGHRA, CDR2 YSYEKL. The CDR3 is made up of 14 amino acids. Here the CDR3 DNA reads TGCGCCAGCAGCCAGACAGGGTTCGCAGATACGCAGTATTTT. Translated: CASSQTGFADTQYF.

The CDR3 bases are TGTGCCACCAGCAGAGGGGCAGGGCGCTACGAGCAGTACTTC. Translating gives CATSRGAGRYEQYF. The chain recombines TRBV15 with TRBJ2-5; D is perhaps TRBD1 (5 bases). The J call may be faulty, since TRBJ2-7 better matches the DNA end. CDR1 LNHNV and CDR2 YYDKDF come from the germline V gene (reference sequence). The length of the CDR3 is 14 residues.

The sample holds one count of this clone. The genes are TRBV19 and TRBJ1-4, with D possibly matching TRBD1 (6 bases). Germline V gene sequence: CDR1 LNHDA, CDR2 SQIVND (reference sequence). Trimming stripped 6 bases from V and 10 bases from J, with 12 bases between. The CDR3 spans 12 residues. CDR3 sequence (DNA): TGTGCCAGTAGCGGACAGTTGGGAAAACTGTTTTTT. This translates into CASSGQLGKLFF. The variable domain in full, completed from reference TRBV19 and TRBJ1-4, reads DGGITQSPKYLFRKEGQNVTLSCEQNLNHDAMYWYRQDPGQGLRLIYYSQIVNDFQKGDIAEGYSVSREKKESFPLTVTSAQKNPTAFYLCASSGQLGKLFFGSGTQLSVL.

This clone has just a few counts. The chain has TRBV27 and TRBJ2-7, with 7 bases fitting TRBD1. Germline values: CDR1 MNHEY, CDR2 SMNVEV (reference sequence). Germline trimming cut 6 bases from V and 1 base from J; bases unmatched to any gene: 6. The CDR3 is 14 amino acids. The CDR3 nucleotides are TGTGCCAGCAGCGCCCTGACAGGGTCCTACGAGCAGTACTTC. The encoded protein is CASSALTGSYEQYF.

This clone occurred a few times. This chain connects TRBV15 to TRBJ2-3; possible D gene TRBD1, 5 bases. V was pared by 3 bases and J by 4 bases, with 17 bases between. The germline gives CDR1 LNHNV, CDR2 YYDKDF (reference sequence). The CDR3 is 16 residues long. CDR3 sequence: CATSSRQGSVADTQYF. CDR3 in DNA: TGTGCCACCAGCAGTAGGCAGGGAAGCGTTGCAGATACGCAGTATTTT.

The rearrangement uses TRBV5-1 and TRBJ1-1, with D possibly being TRBD1 (5 bases). The CDR3 length is 13 residues. Trimming stripped 0 bases from V and 6 bases from J, with 9 bases between. Germline V gene lookup returns CDR1 SGHRS and CDR2 YFSETQ. In DNA form, the CDR3 reads TGCGCCAGCAGCTTGGAAAGGGGCGCTGAAGCTTTCTTT. Its translation is CASSLERGAEAFF.

The rearrangement links TRBV15 to TRBJ1-4; perhaps TRBD1 as D (5 bases). CDR1 is LNHNV and CDR2 is YYDKDF in the germline V gene (reference sequence). The CDR3 has 13 amino acids. V lost 5 bases to trimming and J lost 14 bases, with 18 bases between them. The DNA for the CDR3 is TGTGCCACCAGCCGAGTGCCATCCCAGGGTCTGTTTTTT. Amino acid sequence: CATSRVPSQGLFF.

This chain links TRBV5-1 with TRBJ1-6; 12 positions agree with TRBD1. From germline, CDR1 is SGHRS and CDR2 YFSETQ. The CDR3 has 16 amino acids. V lost 4 bases to trimming and J lost 6 bases; unmatched junction nucleotides: 5. The CDR3 DNA reads TGCGCCAGCAGCCCGGGACAGGGGGCTAGTAATTCACCCCTCCACTTT. Amino acids: CASSPGQGASNSPLHF.

The genes are TRBV11-3 and TRBJ2-3, with 12 bases identical to TRBD2. The V segment lost 2 bases and the J segment 2 bases; nucleotides outside the gene matches: 11. The germline V gene encodes CDR1 SGHNT and CDR2 YENEEA. The CDR3 consists of 19 residues. For the CDR3, the DNA is TGTGCCAGCAGCTTAAATTTAAGACTAGCGGGGGCGGTCACAGATACGCAGTATTTT. It is translated as CASSLNLRLAGAVTDTQYF.

The chain combines TRBV28 with TRBJ1-1, with 8 bases matching TRBD1. CDR3 length: 16 residues. Trimming at V came to 6 bases and at J to 1 base, leaving 10 bases not matched to a gene. CDR1 is MDHEN and CDR2 is SYDVKM in the germline V gene. CDR3 bases: TGTGCCAGCAGAGTGATCCGGGACAGGAGGAACACTGAAGCTTTCTTT. This sequence encodes CASRVIRDRRNTEAFF.

The CDR3 loop is CASYQLTGFTEAFF. The DNA of the CDR3 is TGTGCCAGCTACCAACTAACAGGGTTCACTGAAGCTTTCTTT. The chain is built from TRBV27 and TRBJ1-1; TRBD1 might be the D (6 bases). The V gene lost 8 bases and the J gene lost 4 bases, with 17 bases spanning the gap. The germline gives CDR1 MNHEY, CDR2 SMNVEV (reference sequence). The CDR3 covers 14 residues.

This clone was seen more than once but under ten times. The chain carries TRBV9 and TRBJ2-1, with D possibly matching TRBD2 (6 bases). Per germline, CDR1 SGDLS and CDR2 YYNGEE. CDR3 size: 17 residues. The germline V and J ends were trimmed by 3 bases and 11 bases, with 27 bases remaining between them. The CDR3 spells CASSAGREGVVGSKQFF. The DNA for the CDR3 is TGTGCCAGCAGCGCCGGTAGAGAGGGCGTGGTCGGGAGTAAGCAGTTCTTC.

This clone was recorded only once. This chain connects TRBV4-1 to TRBJ1-5; TRBD1 matches 9 bases. Germline CDR1 reads MGHRA; CDR2 reads YSYEKL. The CDR3 is 15 amino acids. V was clipped by 4 bases and J by 5 bases; unmatched bases: 6. The DNA for the CDR3 is TGCGCCAGCAGCCCGGGACAGGGTACTCATCAGCCCCAGCATTTT. As protein: CASSPGQGTHQPQHF.

The rearrangement links TRBV11-2 to TRBJ2-5; TRBD2 aligns across 7 bases. The CDR3 consists of 13 residues. J gave up 5 bases and V 6 bases, and 6 bases lay outside the gene matches. The germline V gene encodes CDR1 SGHAT and CDR2 FQNNGV. CDR3 sequence (DNA): TGTGCCAGCAGTCCGTATAGCGGGGAGACCCAGTACTTC. This translates into CASSPYSGETQYF.